Below are 25 T cell receptor beta chains sequenced from a single sample in a study of blood T cell repertoires in COVID-19. Profiled with immunoSEQ multiplex PCR; TCRdb holds only in-frame clones, not every one. The sample holds over 200,000 clones, about 89% seen once. The sample was peripheral blood. The receptors come from a man in his forties who had recovered from COVID-19.

The V call is TRBV7-9, the J call TRBJ2-5; D perhaps matches TRBD1 (6 bases). The CDR3 is 16 residues long. Germline V lookup: CDR1 SEHNR, CDR2 FQNEAQ (reference sequence). With 2 bases removed from V and 0 bases from J, the gap between germline ends came to 13 bases. CDR3 sequence reads: CASSLRDKEYQETQYF. The DNA for the CDR3 is TGTGCCAGCAGCTTACGGGACAAAGAGTACCAAGAGACCCAGTACTTC.

V is TRBV12-3 or TRBV12-4 and J is TRBJ2-7; tentatively, D is TRBD2 (5 bases). Trimming took 6 bases from V and 6 from J, leaving 15 bases between them. The CDR3 covers 13 residues. The chain's CDR3 is CASRVGDLSEQYF. As DNA, the CDR3 is TGTGCCAGCAGGGTGGGAGACTTATCCGAGCAGTACTTC.

The chain joins TRBV11-2 to TRBJ2-7; 7 bases line up with TRBD1. The CDR3 runs to 14 residues. Germline trimming cut 4 bases from V and 1 base from J; bases unmatched to any gene: 4. The V gene's germline CDR1 is SGHAT and CDR2 FQNNGV. The CDR3 DNA is TGTGCCAGCAGCTCCGGGACAGCTTCCTACGAGCAGTACTTC. This translates into CASSSGTASYEQYF.

This clone was seen a handful of times. A junction boundary mismatches the germline segment, possibly from a read error. The genes are TRBV9 and TRBJ2-7; 7 positions agree with TRBD1. This CDR3 comprises 14 residues. In germline, CDR1 is SGDLS, CDR2 YYNGEE. The CDR3 nucleotides are TGTGCCAGCCCCCGACAGGGACCAGAGGTAGAGCGGTACTTC. Residues: CASPRQGPEVERYF.

The chain uses TRBV9 and TRBJ1-1; D unclear. The germline V gene encodes CDR1 SGDLS and CDR2 YYNGEE. This CDR3 spans 14 amino acids. The V end lost 0 bases, the J end lost 3 bases, and 9 bases lay between the germline ends. The CDR3 protein is CASSVATGDTEAFF. The CDR3 coding sequence is TGTGCCAGCAGCGTAGCTACCGGGGACACTGAAGCTTTCTTT.

This sequence joins TRBV5-1 and TRBJ2-7; the D gene is possibly TRBD2 (6 bases). Trimming stripped 4 bases from V and 1 base from J, with 9 bases between. Germline loops: CDR1 SGHRS, CDR2 YFSETQ. CDR3 length equals 13 residues. CDR3 nucleotides: TGCGCCAGCAGCCGTAGCGGTTCCTACGAGCAGTACTTC. Its translation is CASSRSGSYEQYF.

The gene calls are TRBV27 and TRBJ2-1, with 7 bases lining up with TRBD2. The V gene's germline CDR1 is MNHEY and CDR2 SMNVEV (reference sequence). CDR3 length: 16 amino acids. The junction had 14 bases not matched to a gene; V was cut back by 5 bases and J by 7 bases. CDR3 sequence (DNA): TGTGCCAGCAGTCCCTCAACTAGCGCGCTCTGGAATGAGCAGTTCTTC. Translated: CASSPSTSALWNEQFF.

This sequence joins TRBV7-9 and TRBJ1-5, with TRBD1 matching over 7 bases. The CDR3 loop spans 13 amino acids. J gave up 9 bases and V 4 bases, and 6 bases lay outside the gene matches. Germline V gene lookup returns CDR1 SEHNR and CDR2 FQNEAQ (reference sequence). The CDR3 sequence: CASSSQGEGPQHF. For the CDR3, the DNA is TGTGCCAGCAGCTCCCAGGGGGAAGGGCCCCAGCATTTT.

The J gene is TRBJ1-2, the V gene TRBV9, with D perhaps matching TRBD1 (6 bases). This CDR3 is built from 15 residues. Germline values: CDR1 SGDLS, CDR2 YYNGEE. The ends were cut back, 0 bases at V and 3 bases at J, with 12 bases in the middle. The CDR3 spells CASSVGPGEYYGYTF. Here the CDR3 DNA reads TGTGCCAGCAGCGTAGGTCCAGGGGAATACTATGGCTACACCTTC.

The rearrangement links TRBV3-1 (or the pseudogene TRBV3-2) to TRBJ1-2, with 7 bases aligning to TRBD1. Germline V gene data show CDR1 as LGHDT and CDR2 as YNNKEL (reference sequence). There are 14 residues in the CDR3. V was clipped by 4 bases and J by 3 bases; unmatched bases: 5. In DNA, the CDR3 is TGTGCCAGCAGCCGCAGGGGGGAACACTATGGCTACACCTTC. This sequence encodes CASSRRGEHYGYTF.

The chain combines TRBV6-4 with TRBJ1-1, with a possible D match to TRBD1 (5 bases). Trimming took off 10 bases at V and 1 base at J, with 13 bases between the two ends. CDR1 MRHNA and CDR2 SNTAGT come from the germline V gene. CDR3 length: 13 amino acids. CDR3 loop: CATGGASNTEAFF. For the CDR3, the DNA is TGTGCCACCGGGGGAGCATCGAACACTGAAGCTTTCTTT.

V gene TRBV7-9 combines with J gene TRBJ2-3, with D perhaps being TRBD1 or TRBD2 (7 bases each). CDR1 is SEHNR, CDR2 FQNEAQ, per germline (reference sequence). CDR3 length equals 15 residues. The V end lost 7 bases, the J end lost 3 bases, and 17 bases lay between the germline ends. This CDR3 reads CASTGGERKTDTQYF. The CDR3, as DNA: TGTGCCAGCACAGGGGGGGAGCGGAAAACAGATACGCAGTATTTT.

The chain joins TRBV6-1 to TRBJ1-1; D is undetermined. Germline V CDR1 and CDR2: MNHNS, SASEGT. The CDR3 contains 14 residues. V was pared by 5 bases and J by 1 base, with 11 bases between. The DNA for the CDR3 is TGTGCCAGCAGTTATAGTCTGAGGAACACTGAAGCTTTCTTT. Its translation is CASSYSLRNTEAFF.

The V and J genes are TRBV7-9 and TRBJ2-1; tentatively, D is TRBD2 (6 bases). The CDR3 extends over 14 amino acids. The germline V gene has CDR1 SEHNR and CDR2 FQNEAQ (reference sequence). Trimming removed 0 bases at V and 9 bases at J, with 12 bases between. CDR3 amino acids: CASSLAGGRGEQFF. The CDR3 coding sequence is TGTGCCAGCAGCTTAGCGGGAGGAAGGGGTGAGCAGTTCTTC. Full variable domain (remainder filled in from reference TRBV7-9 and TRBJ2-1): DTGVSQNPRHKITKRGQNVTFRCDPISEHNRLYWYRQTLGQGPEFLTYFQNEAQLEKSRLLSDRFSAERPKGSFSTLEIQRTEQGDSAMYLCASSLAGGRGEQFFGPGTRLTVL.

Only one count was recorded for this clone. Here the CDR3 DNA reads TGTGCCAGTAGTTCCTCTATAGGGACAGGGGGCGGCGAGCAGTACTTC. Residues: CASSSSIGTGGGEQYF. J is TRBJ2-7 and V is TRBV19; 12 positions match TRBD1. V trimming: 5 bases; J trimming: 6 bases; junction bases outside the gene matches: 11. The CDR3 extends over 16 amino acids. Germline values: CDR1 LNHDA, CDR2 SQIVND (reference sequence).

The chain combines TRBV5-4 with TRBJ2-7, with 7 bases matching TRBD1. V was clipped by 6 bases and J by 1 base; unmatched bases: 13. The CDR3 loop spans 16 amino acids. Germline-derived CDR1 and CDR2 are SGHNT and YYREEE (reference sequence). The CDR3 is CASTTRQGLGSYEQYF. For the CDR3, the DNA is TGTGCCAGCACAACTCGACAGGGTCTAGGGTCCTACGAGCAGTACTTC.

This chain connects TRBV4-1 to TRBJ2-7, with D maybe TRBD2 (6 bases). Germline V lookup: CDR1 MGHRA, CDR2 YSYEKL. CDR3 length: 18 amino acids. Between the trimmed V and J ends, which lost 0 bases and 6 bases, there was a span of 24 bases. The CDR3 is CASSQDYGWGGTLREQYF. The CDR3 region has the DNA TGCGCCAGCAGCCAAGATTACGGGTGGGGCGGGACCCTTCGCGAGCAGTACTTC.

This clone was counted only a few times. The chain carries TRBV4-1 and TRBJ2-1, with 10 nucleotides matching TRBD1. The CDR3 totals 15 residues. In germline, CDR1 is MGHRA, CDR2 YSYEKL. The trim removed 2 bases at V and 9 bases at J, leaving 7 bases unmatched. CDR3 DNA sequence: TGCGCCAGCAGCCAATCCGGGACAGGGGTGTTTGAGCAGTTCTTC. Translating it yields CASSQSGTGVFEQFF.

V usage is TRBV7-3 and J usage is TRBJ2-1, with 10 bases fitting TRBD2. Germline CDR1 reads SGHTA; CDR2 reads FQGTGA. V was pared by 5 bases and J by 9 bases, with 10 bases of the junction left unmatched. The CDR3 extends over 15 amino acids. Written as DNA, the CDR3 is TGTGCCAGCAGCCCCGGGACTAGCGTGTTCAGTGAGCAGTTCTTC. Translated: CASSPGTSVFSEQFF.

This clone appeared a few times. CDR3 region: CASSSVSAKNEQFF. The CDR3 DNA sequence: TGTGCCAGCAGCTCCGTTTCAGCGAAAAATGAGCAGTTCTTC. The V and J genes are TRBV7-3 and TRBJ2-1; D unresolved. The CDR3 covers 14 residues. V lost 4 bases and J lost 7, with 14 bases in between. Germline CDR1 SGHTA, CDR2 FQGTGA.

The V call is TRBV11-2, the J call TRBJ2-1; 7 nucleotides align to TRBD1. Germline-derived CDR1 and CDR2 are SGHAT and FQNNGV. CDR3 length equals 16 residues. The junction had 8 bases not matched to a gene; V was cut back by 6 bases and J by 0 bases. The CDR3 sequence: CASRPQQGSSYNEQFF. The CDR3 bases are TGTGCCAGCAGACCTCAACAGGGGAGCTCCTACAATGAGCAGTTCTTC.

The chain carries TRBV29-1 and TRBJ2-1, with TRBD2 matching 14 bases. V lost 7 bases, J lost 8 bases, and 4 bases stayed unmatched. The germline gives CDR1 SQVTM, CDR2 ANQGSEA. CDR3 length equals 13 residues. The CDR3 spells CSAGTSGSHEQFF. DNA for the CDR3: TGCAGCGCCGGGACTAGCGGGAGTCATGAGCAGTTCTTC.

The J gene is TRBJ1-2, the V gene TRBV28; 7 bases are a match to TRBD1. The CDR3 sequence is 15 residues long. The germline V gene has CDR1 MDHEN and CDR2 SYDVKM. J was trimmed by 2 bases and V by 3 bases; bases with no gene match: 6. In nucleotides, the CDR3 is TGTGCCAGCAGTTTGGGGGGACAGACGAACTATGGCTACACCTTC. This encodes CASSLGGQTNYGYTF.

The J gene is TRBJ2-2, the V gene TRBV6-2 or TRBV6-3, with 14 nucleotides matching TRBD2. The CDR3 consists of 18 residues. Trimming removed 2 bases from V and 3 bases from J; junction bases left unmatched: 5. The V gene's germline CDR1 is MNHEY and CDR2 SVGEGT. This CDR3 is CASSYPGLAGAHTGELFF. The CDR3 nucleotides read TGTGCCAGCAGTTACCCGGGACTAGCGGGGGCCCACACCGGGGAGCTGTTTTTT.

This chain uses TRBV2 with TRBJ2-7; the match to TRBD2 covers 10 bases. Trimming removed 10 bases from V and 9 bases from J; junction bases left unmatched: 15. CDR3 length: 14 amino acids. Germline V gives CDR1 SNHLY, CDR2 FYNNEI. The CDR3 here is CANRTGLAKGVQYF. CDR3 coding DNA: TGTGCCAATAGAACGGGACTAGCGAAAGGAGTGCAGTACTTC.